Presented here are 30 T cell receptor beta chains from one specimen sequenced in a study of cytomegalovirus exposure and HLA in healthy donors. PCR employed 60 Vbeta and 13 Jbeta primers. Assay: immunoSEQ multiplex PCR; the TCRdb copy retains only in-frame clones and omits some. This table has about 67,000 clones, approximately 90% appearing once. Sequencing used PBMCs. All receptors come from a woman aged 25 to 45 in good health and CMV-seropositive.

The chain has TRBV4-1 and TRBJ2-3; 8 positions agree with TRBD2. The CDR3 extends over 18 amino acids. Germline V CDR1 and CDR2: MGHRA, YSYEKL. After removal of 1 base from V and 2 bases from J, the junction contained 11 bases not matched to a gene. The CDR3 DNA follows: TGCGCCAGCAGCCAAGTACGCGGACTAGCAAAAGACACAGATACGCAGTATTTT. Translated: CASSQVRGLAKDTDTQYF.

The chain combines TRBV7-9 with TRBJ2-1; 14 bases line up with TRBD2. Trimming cost V 4 bases and J 3 bases; bases outside gene matches: 5. This CDR3 spans 17 amino acids. Germline V gene data show CDR1 as SEHNR and CDR2 as FQNEAQ (reference sequence). The CDR3 nucleotides read TGTGCCAGCAGCTACGGACTAGCGGGAGGTCACTACAATGAGCAGTTCTTC. This codes for CASSYGLAGGHYNEQFF.

In the case of this clone: The junction does not match germline at one end; this may be a read error. The gene calls are TRBV11-2 and TRBJ2-5, with a tentative D call TRBD1 (6 bases). The CDR3 is made up of 15 amino acids. Germline CDR1 and CDR2: SGHAT and FQNNGV. CDR3 nucleotides: TGTGCCAGCAGCCCTCCGACAGGACTCCAAGAGGCCCAGTACTTC. Translation gives CASSPPTGLQEAQYF.

The chain combines TRBV25-1 with TRBJ1-4; 9 positions agree with TRBD1. The length of the CDR3 is 15 residues. Germline assignment: CDR1 MGHDK and CDR2 SYGVNS. V dropped 0 bases and J dropped 6; count of bases not matched to a gene: 2. CDR3 nucleotides: TGTGCCAGCAGTGAATATACAGGGGGCTATGAAAAACTGTTTTTT. Translation: CASSEYTGGYEKLFF.

The V call is TRBV7-6, the J call TRBJ2-1; D gene unclear. Germline V gives CDR1 SGHVS, CDR2 FNYEAQ. Trimming cost V 5 bases and J 0 bases, with 5 bases left between them. There are 13 residues in the CDR3. The CDR3 nucleotides read TGTGCCAGCAGCCCCGTCTCCTACAATGAGCAGTTCTTC. Residues: CASSPVSYNEQFF.

The chain recombines TRBV7-2 with TRBJ2-6, with D possibly matching TRBD2 (6 bases). The CDR3 length is 18 residues. Trimming removed 5 bases at V and 0 bases at J, with 17 bases between. In germline, CDR1 is SGHTA, CDR2 FQGNSA. This chain's CDR3 is CASSPLGTPVSGANVLTF. CDR3 coding DNA: TGTGCCAGCAGCCCACTCGGGACTCCTGTCTCTGGGGCCAACGTCCTGACTTTC.

The J gene is TRBJ1-4, the V gene TRBV4-2; no definite D call. The CDR3 contains 18 residues. Trimming removed 0 bases at V and 0 bases at J, with 14 bases between. Germline V gene data show CDR1 as LGHNA and CDR2 as YNFKEQ. CDR3 nucleotide sequence: TGTGCCAGCAGCCAAGATGGCCCCCGTACATCAACTAATGAAAAACTGTTTTTT. Its translation is CASSQDGPRTSTNEKLFF.

The rearrangement uses TRBV6-5 and TRBJ2-7; D remains ambiguous. The V and J ends lost 4 bases and 3 bases respectively, with 13 bases between them. CDR3 size: 14 residues. CDR1 is MNHEY, CDR2 SVGAGI, per germline. The CDR3 protein is CASSSLVGNYEQYF. CDR3 in DNA: TGTGCCAGCAGTTCCCTAGTTGGCAACTACGAGCAGTACTTC.

The rearrangement links TRBV27 to TRBJ1-5, with a weak D call TRBD1 (5 bases). Germline V CDR1 and CDR2: MNHEY, SMNVEV (reference sequence). CDR3 length equals 14 residues. The CDR3 DNA is TGTGCAGCAGGGAGGATGGGAAGCAATCAGCCCCAGCATTTT. Encoded protein: CAAGRMGSNQPQHF.

The rearrangement joins TRBV7-2 to TRBJ1-2; a possible D gene is TRBD1 (6 bases). Trimming cost V 0 bases and J 3 bases, with 20 bases left between them. This CDR3 comprises 18 residues. Per the germline V gene, CDR1 is SGHTA and CDR2 is FQGNSA. CDR3 DNA sequence: TGTGCCAGCAGCTTAGCGTCCCCCGGGGGGAGGGGGGACTATGGCTACACCTTC. This sequence encodes CASSLASPGGRGDYGYTF. Full variable domain (outside the CDR3, taken from reference TRBV7-2 and TRBJ1-2): GAGVSQSPSNKVTEKGKDVELRCDPISGHTALYWYRQSLGQGLEFLIYFQGNSAPDKSGLPSDRFSAERTGGSVSTLTIQRTQQEDSAVYLCASSLASPGGRGDYGYTFGSGTRLTVV.

The J gene is TRBJ1-2, the V gene TRBV5-4; 7 bases line up with TRBD1. Trimming took 1 base from V and 8 from J; bases not matched to a gene: 5. CDR3 length equals 13 residues. Germline values: CDR1 SGHNT, CDR2 YYREEE (reference sequence). The CDR3 DNA follows: TGTGCCAGCAGCTTGAGGGGGCCGGAGGGCTACACCTTC. This encodes CASSLRGPEGYTF.

The chain combines TRBV7-9 with TRBJ2-7, with 12 nucleotides matching TRBD2. This CDR3 has 18 amino acids. In germline, CDR1 is SEHNR, CDR2 FQNEAQ (reference sequence). V lost 4 bases to trimming and J lost 0 bases; unmatched junction nucleotides: 10. This CDR3 reads CASSSTGRTSGASYEQYF. CDR3 nucleotides: TGTGCCAGCAGCTCTACGGGGAGGACTAGCGGGGCCTCCTACGAGCAGTACTTC.

The CDR3 DNA is TGTGCCAGCAGTTACTCGCAGCGGGAGTTGGGCGAGACCCAGTACTTC. This gives the protein CASSYSQRELGETQYF. The chain recombines TRBV6-6 with TRBJ2-5, with 8 bases matching TRBD2. The CDR3 runs 16 residues. Germline CDR1 is MNHNY and CDR2 is SVGAGI (reference sequence). J lost 5 bases, V lost 0 bases, and 8 bases had no gene match.

V gene TRBV11-3 combines with J gene TRBJ2-7, with a tentative D call TRBD2 (6 bases). V gave up 3 bases and J gave up 5 bases, with 11 bases separating them. This CDR3 is built from 13 residues. Germline lookup yields CDR1 SGHNT and CDR2 YENEEA. CDR3 protein: CASSLQGGHEQYF. CDR3 in DNA: TGTGCCAGCAGCTTGCAGGGAGGCCACGAGCAGTACTTC.

The V gene is TRBV6-1, the J gene TRBJ2-7; TRBD2 might be the D (6 bases). Trimming pared 4 bases from V and 0 bases from J, leaving 13 bases between. The CDR3 sequence is 15 residues long. CDR1 MNHNS and CDR2 SASEGT come from the germline V gene. The DNA for the CDR3 is TGTGCCAGCAGTGTCCGTGGACTAAGCTCCTACGAGCAGTACTTC. This translates into CASSVRGLSSYEQYF.

The rearrangement links TRBV5-1 to TRBJ1-2; no firm D call. The CDR3 is made up of 14 amino acids. The V gene lost 0 bases and the J gene lost 8 bases, with 14 bases spanning the gap. Per germline, CDR1 SGHRS and CDR2 YFSETQ. CDR3 nucleotides: TGCGCCAGCAGCTTGGATGGTCCTCGGTCGGGCTACACCTTC. The encoded protein is CASSLDGPRSGYTF.

The V call is TRBV5-1, the J call TRBJ1-1, with 7 bases lining up with TRBD1. Looked up from germline, CDR1 is SGHRS and CDR2 is YFSETQ. The CDR3 is 16 residues long. V was clipped by 3 bases and J by 2 bases; unmatched bases: 10. In nucleotides, the CDR3 is TGCGCCAGCAGCTGGGGGACAGCCACACTAAACACTGAAGCTTTCTTT. It translates to CASSWGTATLNTEAFF.

The CDR3 DNA reads TGTGCCAGCAGCCAAGAGACTAGCGGGTTCCCTTCCTACAATGAGCAGTTCTTC. Translating it yields CASSQETSGFPSYNEQFF. V gene TRBV14 combines with J gene TRBJ2-1; TRBD2 matches 10 bases. CDR1 is SGHDN and CDR2 is FVKESK in the germline V gene. The CDR3 has 18 amino acids. Unmatched junction bases numbered 6, after V lost 0 bases and J lost 1 base.

CDR3 protein: CASSDDRASEKLFF. In DNA, the CDR3 is TGTGCCAGCAGTGACGACAGGGCTAGCGAAAAACTGTTTTTT. The chain joins TRBV2 to TRBJ1-4, with 7 positions matching TRBD1. CDR3 length equals 14 residues. Trimming cost V 3 bases and J 8 bases; bases outside gene matches: 6. Germline V gene lookup returns CDR1 SNHLY and CDR2 FYNNEI.

A single count supports this clone. V usage is TRBV27 and J usage is TRBJ1-2, with 7 bases lining up with TRBD1. The germline gives CDR1 MNHEY, CDR2 SMNVEV (reference sequence). The CDR3 spans 15 residues. V shed 10 bases, J shed 3 bases, and the junction held 14 bases outside the gene matches. DNA of the CDR3: TGTGCCACCTTCCGGATCACGGGGACAGACTATGGCTACACCTTC. Its protein product is CATFRITGTDYGYTF.

This chain connects TRBV19 to TRBJ2-7; TRBD2 is a possible D gene (6 bases). The germline CDR1 and CDR2 sequences are LNHDA and SQIVND (reference sequence). The CDR3 is 15 amino acids. V lost 4 bases to trimming and J lost 4 bases, with 17 bases between them. CDR3 protein: CASSTYRDSQYEQYF. DNA of the CDR3: TGTGCCAGTAGTACATACCGGGACTCCCAATACGAGCAGTACTTC.

The gene calls are TRBV29-1 and TRBJ2-1; 9 positions match TRBD2. CDR3 size: 16 residues. Unmatched junction bases numbered 9, after V lost 1 base and J lost 5 bases. Germline V gene data show CDR1 as SQVTM and CDR2 as ANQGSEA. The CDR3 sequence is CSVEGFSGSRDNEQFF. The DNA of the CDR3 is TGCAGCGTTGAAGGTTTTAGCGGGAGTCGGGACAATGAGCAGTTCTTC.

The genes are TRBV5-4 and TRBJ1-1, with a possible D match to TRBD1 (5 bases). Germline assignment: CDR1 SGHNT and CDR2 YYREEE (reference sequence). The CDR3 runs to 13 residues. The V and J ends lost 3 bases and 4 bases respectively, with 10 bases between them. The CDR3 DNA follows: TGTGCCAGCAGCTCGTCAGGGATCACTGAAGCTTTCTTT. This encodes CASSSSGITEAFF. Full variable domain (missing parts from reference TRBV5-4 and TRBJ1-1): ETGVTQSPTHLIKTRGQQVTLRCSSQSGHNTVSWYQQALGQGPQFIFQYYREEENGRGNFPPRFSGLQFPNYSSELNVNALELDDSALYLCASSSSGITEAFFGQGTRLTVV.

The genes are TRBV7-2 and TRBJ2-5, with a possible D match to TRBD2 (5 bases). V dropped 5 bases and J dropped 3 bases, with 19 bases sitting between them. The CDR3 length is 16 residues. The germline V gene encodes CDR1 SGHTA and CDR2 FQGNSA. The CDR3 here is CASSPSRVRAEETQYF. The CDR3 DNA reads as TGTGCCAGCAGCCCCTCGAGGGTGCGGGCAGAAGAGACCCAGTACTTC.

J is TRBJ1-2 and V is TRBV7-9; 7 bases map to TRBD1. The CDR3 is made up of 12 amino acids. The germline V gene encodes CDR1 SEHNR and CDR2 FQNEAQ (reference sequence). Germline trimming cut 11 bases from V and 7 bases from J; bases unmatched to any gene: 10. The CDR3 coding sequence is TGTGCCTGTCAACAGGGGACCCTTGGCTACACCTTC. Encoded protein: CACQQGTLGYTF.

The genes are TRBV11-2 and TRBJ2-5; 9 nucleotides align to TRBD2. The CDR3 sequence is 15 residues long. Germline V gene sequence: CDR1 SGHAT, CDR2 FQNNGV. The J segment lost 5 bases and the V segment lost 3 bases, leaving 7 bases of the junction unmatched. The CDR3 DNA reads TGTGCCAGCAGCTTGGTAGCGGGAGAAGGCGAGACCCAGTACTTC. The encoded protein is CASSLVAGEGETQYF.

About this clone: Its ends do not fully match the called genes, so a read error is possible. The chain joins TRBV7-2 to TRBJ1-2; 8 bases map to TRBD1. Germline V gene lookup returns CDR1 SGHTA and CDR2 FQGNSA. The CDR3 runs to 12 residues. The CDR3 coding sequence is TGTGCCAGCCGGTGGGGCAGGGGGCCTATAGAATTC. This translates into CASRWGRGPIEF.

The chain combines TRBV15 with TRBJ2-5; 10 bases align to TRBD2. Germline V gene lookup returns CDR1 LNHNV and CDR2 YYDKDF (reference sequence). J gave up 0 bases and V 1 base, and 5 bases lay outside the gene matches. This CDR3 comprises 17 residues. The CDR3 nucleotides read TGTGCCACCAGCAGAGCGGGTAGCGGGAGGAACCAAGAGACCCAGTACTTC. Translated: CATSRAGSGRNQETQYF.

This chain uses TRBV6-5 with TRBJ2-7; weak D call: TRBD1 (5 bases). V was shortened by 8 bases and J by 0 bases, with 17 bases between the two germline ends. Germline V CDR1 and CDR2: MNHEY, SVGAGI. This CDR3 spans 15 amino acids. The CDR3 DNA reads as TGTGCCAGCGGGGCGAAGGGTACGAGCTCCTACGAGCAGTACTTC. It is translated as CASGAKGTSSYEQYF.

The chain couples TRBV19 to TRBJ1-2; D might be TRBD1 (6 bases). This CDR3 has 13 residues. Trimming removed 8 bases from V and 4 bases from J, with 14 bases in between. Looked up from germline, CDR1 is LNHDA and CDR2 is SQIVND (reference sequence). The CDR3 loop reads CASRGGAGYGYTF. The CDR3 bases are TGTGCCAGTCGCGGGGGCGCAGGCTATGGCTACACCTTC.